This T cell receptor beta chain is drawn from a study of CD8 T cells in ankylosing spondylitis. TCRdb used MiXCR to reprocess the 5' RACE reads, holding one entry per CDR3 protein. Here the sample spans about 400,000 distinct CDR3 sequences, around 20% being singletons. V lost 8 bases and J lost 0; bases outside the gene matches: 2. CDR3 length equals 15 residues. Per germline, CDR1 ENHRY and CDR2 SYGVKD. This clonotype has more than one count but fewer than ten. The antigen remains unidentified. Study-wide findings and caveats: In ankylosing spondylitis blood, a motif of about eight highly homologous TCR beta variants appeared characteristic.

The receptor comes from a male donor with ankylosing spondylitis or in good health (not recorded which). The sample was blood, either unsorted or a sorted T cell fraction (not recorded which). The genes are TRBV10-3 and TRBJ2-1; TRBD2 aligns across 12 bases. CDR3 nucleotides: TGTGCCATCGGACTAGCGGGACGCTCCTACAATGAGCAGTTCTTC. Its translation is CAIGLAGRSYNEQFF.